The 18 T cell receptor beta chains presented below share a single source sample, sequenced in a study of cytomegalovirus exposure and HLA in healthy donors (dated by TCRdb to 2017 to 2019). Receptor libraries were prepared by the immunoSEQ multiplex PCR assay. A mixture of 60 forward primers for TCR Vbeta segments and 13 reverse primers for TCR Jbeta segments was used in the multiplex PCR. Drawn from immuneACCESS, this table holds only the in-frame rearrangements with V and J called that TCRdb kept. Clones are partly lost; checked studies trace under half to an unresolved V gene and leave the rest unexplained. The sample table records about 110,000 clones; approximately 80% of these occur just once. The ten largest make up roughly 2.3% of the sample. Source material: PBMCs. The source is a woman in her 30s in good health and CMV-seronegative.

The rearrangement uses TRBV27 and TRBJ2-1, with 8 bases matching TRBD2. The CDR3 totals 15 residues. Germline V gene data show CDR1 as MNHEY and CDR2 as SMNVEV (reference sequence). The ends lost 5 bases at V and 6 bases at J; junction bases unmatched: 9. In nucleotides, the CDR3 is TGTGCCAGCAGTCTACGGGAGGGCCTAGTCAATGAGCAGTTCTTC. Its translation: CASSLREGLVNEQFF.

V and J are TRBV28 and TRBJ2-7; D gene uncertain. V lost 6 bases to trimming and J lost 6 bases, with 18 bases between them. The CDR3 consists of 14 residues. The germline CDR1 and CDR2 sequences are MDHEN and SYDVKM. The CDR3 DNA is TGTGCCAGCAGGTTCCCCAGCGAGACCGGCGAGCAGTACTTC. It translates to CASRFPSETGEQYF.

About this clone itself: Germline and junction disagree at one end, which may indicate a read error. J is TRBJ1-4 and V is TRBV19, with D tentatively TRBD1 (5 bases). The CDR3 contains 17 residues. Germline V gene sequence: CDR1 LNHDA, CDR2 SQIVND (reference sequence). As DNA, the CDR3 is TGTGCCAGTAGTCTGGGACTCCAAGTTGCAACTAATGAAAAACTGCTTTTT. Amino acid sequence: CASSLGLQVATNEKLLF.

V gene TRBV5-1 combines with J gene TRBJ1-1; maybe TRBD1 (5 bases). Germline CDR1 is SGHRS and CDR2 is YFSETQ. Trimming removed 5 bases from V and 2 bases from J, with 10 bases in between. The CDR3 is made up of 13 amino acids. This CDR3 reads CASSDQGNTEAFF. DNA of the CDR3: TGCGCCAGCAGTGATCAGGGCAACACTGAAGCTTTCTTT.

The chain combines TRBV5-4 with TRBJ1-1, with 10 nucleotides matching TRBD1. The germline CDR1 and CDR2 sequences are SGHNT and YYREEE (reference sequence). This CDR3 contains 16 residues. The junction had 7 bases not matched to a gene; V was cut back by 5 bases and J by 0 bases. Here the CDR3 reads CASRRTGGSMNTEAFF. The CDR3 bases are TGTGCCAGCAGGAGGACAGGGGGGAGCATGAACACTGAAGCTTTCTTT.

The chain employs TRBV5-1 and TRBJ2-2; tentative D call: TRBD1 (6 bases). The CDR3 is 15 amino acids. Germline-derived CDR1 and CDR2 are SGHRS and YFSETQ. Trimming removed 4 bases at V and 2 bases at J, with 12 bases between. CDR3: CASSPGQSNTGELFF. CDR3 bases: TGCGCCAGCAGCCCAGGACAGAGTAACACCGGGGAGCTGTTTTTT.

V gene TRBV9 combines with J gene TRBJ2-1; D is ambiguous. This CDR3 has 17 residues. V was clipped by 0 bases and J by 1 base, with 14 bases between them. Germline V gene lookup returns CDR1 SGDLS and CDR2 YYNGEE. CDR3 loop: CASSVATRRLSYNEQFF. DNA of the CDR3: TGTGCCAGCAGCGTAGCTACGCGGCGCTTATCCTACAATGAGCAGTTCTTC.

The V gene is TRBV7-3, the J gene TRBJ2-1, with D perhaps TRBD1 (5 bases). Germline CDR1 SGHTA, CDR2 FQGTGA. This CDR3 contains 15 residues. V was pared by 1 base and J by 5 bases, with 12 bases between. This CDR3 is CASSLMPGPDNEQFF. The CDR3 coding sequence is TGTGCCAGCAGCTTAATGCCAGGGCCGGACAATGAGCAGTTCTTC.

CDR3 coding DNA: TGTGCCAGCAGTTACACGGCCAGGGGGCGGTTTTCACCCCTCCACTTT. Protein: CASSYTARGRFSPLHF. The chain recombines TRBV6-5 with TRBJ1-6; 8 nucleotides line up with TRBD1. The germline V gene has CDR1 MNHEY and CDR2 SVGAGI. The length of the CDR3 is 16 residues. The V and J ends lost 2 bases and 9 bases, in that order; junction bases with no gene match: 9.

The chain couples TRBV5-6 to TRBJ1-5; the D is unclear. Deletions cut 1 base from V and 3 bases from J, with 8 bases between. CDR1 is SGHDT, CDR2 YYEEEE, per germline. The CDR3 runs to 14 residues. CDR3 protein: CASSLWGDNQPQHF. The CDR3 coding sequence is TGTGCCAGCAGCTTGTGGGGAGACAATCAGCCCCAGCATTTT.

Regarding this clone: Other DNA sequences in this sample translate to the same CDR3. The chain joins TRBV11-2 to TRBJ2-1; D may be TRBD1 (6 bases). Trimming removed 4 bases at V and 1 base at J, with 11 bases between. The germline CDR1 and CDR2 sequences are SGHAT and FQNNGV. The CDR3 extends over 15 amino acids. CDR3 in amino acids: CASSSLTGSYNEQFF. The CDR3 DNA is TGTGCCAGCAGCTCCTTGACAGGATCCTACAATGAGCAGTTCTTC.

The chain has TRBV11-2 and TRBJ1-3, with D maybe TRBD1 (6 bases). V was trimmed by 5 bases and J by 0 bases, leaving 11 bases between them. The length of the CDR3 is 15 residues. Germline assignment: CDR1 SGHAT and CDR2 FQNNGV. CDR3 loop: CASSRDRSSGNTIYF. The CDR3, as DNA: TGTGCCAGCAGCAGAGACAGGAGCTCTGGAAACACCATATATTTT.

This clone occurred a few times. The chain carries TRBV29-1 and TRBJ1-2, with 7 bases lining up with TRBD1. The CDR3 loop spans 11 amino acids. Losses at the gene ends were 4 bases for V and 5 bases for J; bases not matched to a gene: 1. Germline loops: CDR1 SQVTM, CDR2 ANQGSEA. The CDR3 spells CSVVQGYGYTF. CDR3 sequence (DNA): TGCAGCGTTGTACAGGGGTATGGCTACACCTTC.

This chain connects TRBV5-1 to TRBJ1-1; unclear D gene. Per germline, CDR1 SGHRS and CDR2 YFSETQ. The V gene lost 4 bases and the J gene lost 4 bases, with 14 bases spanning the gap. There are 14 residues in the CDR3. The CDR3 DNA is TGCGCCAGCAGCCCCGCTCCCCCCAGCACTGAAGCTTTCTTT. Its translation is CASSPAPPSTEAFF.

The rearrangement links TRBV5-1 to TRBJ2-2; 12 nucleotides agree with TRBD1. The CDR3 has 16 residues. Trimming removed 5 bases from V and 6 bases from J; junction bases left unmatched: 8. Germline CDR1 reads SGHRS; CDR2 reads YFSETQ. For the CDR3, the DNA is TGCGCCAGCAGTACCGGGACAGGGGGCGAATCCGGGGAGCTGTTTTTT. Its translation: CASSTGTGGESGELFF.

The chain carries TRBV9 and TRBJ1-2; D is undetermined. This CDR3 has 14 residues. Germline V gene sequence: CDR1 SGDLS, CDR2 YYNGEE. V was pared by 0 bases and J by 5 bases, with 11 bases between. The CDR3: CASSVGGREYGYTF. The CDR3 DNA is TGTGCCAGCAGCGTAGGAGGGCGGGAGTATGGCTACACCTTC.

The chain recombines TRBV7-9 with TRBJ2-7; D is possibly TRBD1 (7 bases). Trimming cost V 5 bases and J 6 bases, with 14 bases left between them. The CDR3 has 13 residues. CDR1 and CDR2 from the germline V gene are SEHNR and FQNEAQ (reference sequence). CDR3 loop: CASSVNQGGEQYF. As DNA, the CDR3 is TGTGCCAGCAGCGTTAATCAGGGGGGCGAGCAGTACTTC. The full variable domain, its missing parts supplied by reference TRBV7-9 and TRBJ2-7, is DTGVSQNPRHKITKRGQNVTFRCDPISEHNRLYWYRQTLGQGPEFLTYFQNEAQLEKSRLLSDRFSAERPKGSFSTLEIQRTEQGDSAMYLCASSVNQGGEQYFGPGTRLTVT.

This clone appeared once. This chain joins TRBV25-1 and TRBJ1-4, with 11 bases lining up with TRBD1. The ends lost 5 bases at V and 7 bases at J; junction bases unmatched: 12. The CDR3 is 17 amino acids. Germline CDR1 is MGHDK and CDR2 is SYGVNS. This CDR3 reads CASSRRSGDRGVEKLFF. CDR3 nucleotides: TGTGCCAGCAGTCGACGATCAGGGGACAGGGGGGTTGAAAAACTGTTTTTT. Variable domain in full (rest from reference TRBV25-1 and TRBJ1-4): EADIYQTPRYLVIGTGKKITLECSQTMGHDKMYWYQQDPGMELHLIHYSYGVNSTEKGDLSSESTVSRIRTEHFPLTLESARPSHTSQYLCASSRRSGDRGVEKLFFGSGTQLSVL.